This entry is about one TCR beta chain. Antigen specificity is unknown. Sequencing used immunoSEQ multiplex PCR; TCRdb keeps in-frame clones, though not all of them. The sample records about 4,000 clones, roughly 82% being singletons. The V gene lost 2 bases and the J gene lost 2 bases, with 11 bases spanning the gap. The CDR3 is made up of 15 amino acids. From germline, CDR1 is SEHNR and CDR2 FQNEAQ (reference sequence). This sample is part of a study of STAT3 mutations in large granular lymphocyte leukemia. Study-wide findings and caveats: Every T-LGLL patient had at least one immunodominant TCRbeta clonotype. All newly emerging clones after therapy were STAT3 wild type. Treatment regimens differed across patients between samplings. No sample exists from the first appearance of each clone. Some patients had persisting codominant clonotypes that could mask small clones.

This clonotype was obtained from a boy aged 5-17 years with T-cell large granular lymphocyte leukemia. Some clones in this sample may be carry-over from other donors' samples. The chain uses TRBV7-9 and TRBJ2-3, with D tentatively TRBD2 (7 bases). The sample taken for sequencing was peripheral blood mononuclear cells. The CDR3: CASSLMGGPTDTQYF. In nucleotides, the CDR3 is TGTGCCAGCAGCTTAATGGGGGGGCCCACAGATACGCAGTATTTT.